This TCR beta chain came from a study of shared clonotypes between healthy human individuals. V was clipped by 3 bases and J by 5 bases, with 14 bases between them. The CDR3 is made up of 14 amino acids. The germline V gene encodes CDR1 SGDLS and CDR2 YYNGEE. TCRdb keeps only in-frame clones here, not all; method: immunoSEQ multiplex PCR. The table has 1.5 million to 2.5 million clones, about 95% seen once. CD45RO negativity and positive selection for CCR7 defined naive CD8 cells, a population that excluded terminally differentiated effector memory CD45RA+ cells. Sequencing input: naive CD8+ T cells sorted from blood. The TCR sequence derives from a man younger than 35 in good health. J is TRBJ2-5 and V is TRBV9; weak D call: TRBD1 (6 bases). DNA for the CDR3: TGTGCCAGCAGCGACGATGGGGGCGATGAGACCCAGTACTTC. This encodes CASSDDGGDETQYF.